This TCR beta chain was identified in a study of cytotoxic CD8 clonotypes in ibrutinib-treated CLL. About the research overall: The study recorded mean values of approximately 260,000 productive templates and 94,082 productive rearrangements per sample.

Germline lookup yields CDR1 LNHDA and CDR2 SQIVND (reference sequence). The CDR3 sequence is 11 residues long. Target depth was 1 in 200,000 to 1 in 1 million T cells, about 10x per clonotype. TCRdb keeps only in-frame clones here, not all; method: immunoSEQ multiplex PCR. The sample includes roughly 190,000 clones, around 72% of them seen just once. Findings and limits, study-wide: Public clonotypes proved infrequent, and on treatment they shrank or remained steady.

With respect to this clone: What it binds is unknown.

V usage is TRBV19 and J usage is TRBJ2-7, with TRBD2 as a possible D gene (6 bases). The input for sequencing was PBMCs, taken after 24 months of ibrutinib treatment. The receptor was isolated from a human donor with chronic lymphocytic leukemia. CDR3 loop: CASGGLDEQYF. The CDR3 DNA reads as TGTGCTTCAGGAGGGCTGGACGAGCAGTACTTC.